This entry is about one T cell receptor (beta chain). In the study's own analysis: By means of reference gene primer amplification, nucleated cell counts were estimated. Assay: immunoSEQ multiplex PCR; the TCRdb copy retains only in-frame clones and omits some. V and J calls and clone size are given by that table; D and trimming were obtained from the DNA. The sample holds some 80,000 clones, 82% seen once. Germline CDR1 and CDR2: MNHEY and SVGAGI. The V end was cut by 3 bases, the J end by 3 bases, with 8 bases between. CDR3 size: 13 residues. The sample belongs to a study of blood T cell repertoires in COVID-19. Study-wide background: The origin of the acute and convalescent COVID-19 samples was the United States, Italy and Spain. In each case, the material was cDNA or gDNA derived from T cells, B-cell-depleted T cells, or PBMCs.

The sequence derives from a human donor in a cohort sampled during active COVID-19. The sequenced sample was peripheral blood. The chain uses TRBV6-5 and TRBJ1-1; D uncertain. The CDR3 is CASSYNSYTEAFF. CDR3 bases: TGTGCCAGCAGTTATAATAGCTACACTGAAGCTTTCTTT.